Listed here are 18 T cell receptor beta chains from one sample, sequenced in a study of CD8 T cells in Susac syndrome (dated by TCRdb to between 2019 and 2020). Receptor libraries were prepared by the immunoSEQ multiplex PCR assay. RNA was extracted with the RNeasy kit and roughly 0.45 to 1 ug was reverse transcribed using random hexamers. In-frame beta chains were kept once TCRdb had trimmed the public reads at Q25 with fastp and called clones with MiXCR. Rows with a matching CDR3 protein are joined into one entry that keeps the most common DNA and genes. This sample is represented by 150,000 to 180,000 distinct CDR3 sequences; roughly 96% of them were singletons. The ten biggest clones cover 0.16% of the sample. The specimen sequenced was CD4+ T cells from PBMCs. Receptors originate from a human donor with Susac syndrome.

This chain connects TRBV9 to TRBJ2-5; TRBD1 agrees at 8 bases. Germline-derived CDR1 and CDR2 are SGDLS and YYNGEE. With V trimmed by 3 bases and J by 2 bases, 3 bases remained unmatched. The CDR3 has 14 residues. In DNA, the CDR3 is TGTGCCAGCAGCGGACAGGGGTGGCAAGAGACCCAGTACTTC. As protein: CASSGQGWQETQYF.

Written as DNA, the CDR3 is TGTGCCAGCAGTGACAGGAATAATTCACCCCTCCACTTT. Amino acids: CASSDRNNSPLHF. This rearrangement joins TRBV25-1 to TRBJ1-6, with unresolved D. The CDR3 consists of 13 residues. The germline gives CDR1 MGHDK, CDR2 SYGVNS. Trimming shortened V by 3 bases and J by 5 bases, and 5 bases separated the two germline ends. The complete variable domain, with remaining parts taken from reference TRBV25-1 and TRBJ1-6, reads EADIYQTPRYLVIGTGKKITLECSQTMGHDKMYWYQQDPGMELHLIHYSYGVNSTEKGDLSSESTVSRIRTEHFPLTLESARPSHTSQYLCASSDRNNSPLHFGNGTRLTVT.

The CDR3 spells CASSLGGKVAEAFF. The CDR3 coding sequence is TGTGCCAGCAGCCTCGGGGGTAAAGTCGCTGAAGCTTTCTTT. This rearrangement joins TRBV7-9 to TRBJ1-1; possible D gene TRBD1, 5 bases. The ends were cut back, 5 bases at V and 6 bases at J, with 16 bases in the middle. CDR1 and CDR2 (germline): SEHNR, FQNEAQ (reference sequence). This CDR3 spans 14 amino acids.

In DNA, the CDR3 is TGTGCCAGCAGCCTAGGAGGGACTAGTCGGGGGGCCCAGTACTTC. Protein: CASSLGGTSRGAQYF. The rearrangement links TRBV7-2 to TRBJ2-5, with 8 bases that match TRBD2. The CDR3 totals 15 residues. Germline CDR1 and CDR2: SGHTA and FQGNSA. V was pared by 5 bases and J by 9 bases, with 14 bases of the junction left unmatched. The whole variable domain, filled in from reference TRBV7-2 and TRBJ2-5, reads GAGVSQSPSNKVTEKGKDVELRCDPISGHTALYWYRQSLGQGLEFLIYFQGNSAPDKSGLPSDRFSAERTGGSVSTLTIQRTQQEDSAVYLCASSLGGTSRGAQYFGPGTRLLVL.

The chain recombines TRBV5-1 with TRBJ2-5, with 14 nucleotides matching TRBD2. CDR3 length: 15 amino acids. J gave up 4 bases and V 2 bases, and 1 base lay outside the gene matches. Germline values: CDR1 SGHRS, CDR2 YFSETQ. In DNA form, the CDR3 reads TGCGCCAGCAGCTTTGGACTAGCGGGGGGAGAGACCCAGTACTTC. Its translation is CASSFGLAGGETQYF.

This chain links TRBV2 with TRBJ2-7; no clear D. The CDR3 loop spans 14 amino acids. Germline CDR1 reads SNHLY; CDR2 reads FYNNEI. The V end was cut by 3 bases, the J end by 7 bases, with 16 bases between. The chain's CDR3 is CASSEDRVYEEQYF. Here the CDR3 DNA reads TGTGCCAGCAGTGAGGACCGGGTCTACGAAGAGCAGTACTTC.

This rearrangement joins TRBV9 to TRBJ1-4, with 10 bases aligning to TRBD1. The trim removed 4 bases at V and 13 bases at J, leaving 10 bases unmatched. CDR1 and CDR2 (germline): SGDLS, YYNGEE. The CDR3 loop spans 14 amino acids. The CDR3 DNA reads as TGTGCCAGCAGCTTCGGACAGGGGGAAGGGGGACTGTTTTTT. Its protein product is CASSFGQGEGGLFF.

This rearrangement joins TRBV6-4 to TRBJ2-6, with D unclear. This CDR3 is built from 14 residues. From germline, CDR1 is MRHNA and CDR2 SNTAGT. Between the trimmed V and J ends, which lost 3 bases and 0 bases, there was a span of 3 bases. The CDR3 here is CASSETSGANVLTF. The CDR3 coding sequence is TGTGCCAGCAGTGAGACCTCTGGGGCCAACGTCCTGACTTTC.

The chain carries TRBV7-2 and TRBJ2-5; D is uncertain. CDR1 and CDR2 (germline): SGHTA, FQGNSA. The CDR3 spans 13 residues. The V gene lost 2 bases and the J gene lost 5 bases, with 9 bases spanning the gap. CDR3 in amino acids: CASSLRPWETQYF. CDR3 sequence (DNA): TGTGCCAGCAGCTTAAGGCCCTGGGAGACCCAGTACTTC.

This clonotype was seen only once. The V and J genes are TRBV12-3 or TRBV12-4 and TRBJ1-2, with D possibly TRBD1 on 5 matching bases. The CDR3 runs to 15 residues. V gave up 6 bases and J gave up 8 bases, with 22 bases separating them. The CDR3 sequence: CASSPLGAREDGYTF. For the CDR3, the DNA is TGTGCCAGCAGCCCCCTCGGGGCGAGAGAGGACGGCTACACCTTC.

The rearrangement uses TRBV20-1 and TRBJ2-1; D gene uncertain. The CDR3 runs to 14 residues. The germline gives CDR1 DFQATT, CDR2 SNEGSKA (reference sequence). Trimming pared 3 bases from V and 5 bases from J, leaving 14 bases between. CDR3 bases: TGCAGTGCTAGCACAGCCTCATGGGACAATGAGCAGTTCTTC. Translating it yields CSASTASWDNEQFF.

The chain recombines TRBV24-1 with TRBJ2-7, with 9 bases that match TRBD1. CDR1 and CDR2 from the germline V gene are KGHDR and SFDVKD. This CDR3 contains 16 residues. After removal of 3 bases from V and 0 bases from J, the junction contained 5 bases not matched to a gene. CDR3 in amino acids: CATSDPGQGLSYEQYF. DNA of the CDR3: TGTGCCACCAGTGATCCGGGACAGGGCCTCTCCTACGAGCAGTACTTC.

The chain employs TRBV19 and TRBJ2-1; unclear D gene. CDR1 LNHDA and CDR2 SQIVND come from the germline V gene (reference sequence). The CDR3 is made up of 15 amino acids. Deletions cut 5 bases from V and 12 bases from J, with 23 bases between. The CDR3 DNA sequence: TGTGCCAGTAGTGAGTCCAGAGGAGACGTGGGTGGGCAGTTCTTC. Residues: CASSESRGDVGGQFF.

The chain links TRBV12-3 or TRBV12-4 to TRBJ1-3; tentative D call: TRBD1 (5 bases). Trimming took 0 bases from V and 1 from J, leaving 13 bases between them. CDR3 length: 17 residues. In DNA form, the CDR3 reads TGTGCCAGCAGTTTAGCGCTTGGGACGTATTCTGGAAACACCATATATTTT. Translation: CASSLALGTYSGNTIYF.

In this sample, this clonotype turned up once. The rearrangement uses TRBV6-2 or TRBV6-3 and TRBJ2-3; D unresolved. Trimming stripped 1 base from V and 5 bases from J, with 4 bases between. The CDR3 covers 12 residues. Germline V gene sequence: CDR1 MNHEY, CDR2 SVGEGT. The DNA of the CDR3 is TGTGCCAGCAGTTACTGGAGAGATACGCAGTATTTT. As protein: CASSYWRDTQYF.

This chain connects TRBV29-1 to TRBJ1-2; the D gene is possibly TRBD1 (6 bases). Germline V gives CDR1 SQVTM, CDR2 ANQGSEA. Trimming left V 4 bases short and J 6 bases short, with 18 bases between. CDR3 size: 14 residues. CDR3: CSVGQEPSGNGYTF. The DNA for the CDR3 is TGCAGCGTTGGACAGGAGCCGTCGGGAAATGGCTACACCTTC.

This clonotype appeared once. The CDR3: CASSLDETGNTGELFF. CDR3 DNA: TGTGCCAGCAGCTTAGATGAGACTGGGAACACCGGGGAGCTGTTTTTT. The chain is built from TRBV7-8 and TRBJ2-2; no definite D call. The CDR3 is made up of 16 amino acids. The germline CDR1 and CDR2 sequences are SGHVS and FQNEAQ. The germline V and J ends were trimmed by 1 base and 1 base, with 10 bases remaining between them.

This chain uses TRBV11-2 with TRBJ2-1; TRBD1 matches at 11 bases. This CDR3 region has 16 residues. After removal of 5 bases from V and 7 bases from J, the junction contained 10 bases not matched to a gene. Germline CDR1 and CDR2: SGHAT and FQNNGV. Written as DNA, the CDR3 is TGTGCCAGCAGCCTATACCCGGGACAGGGGGTAAATGAGCAGTTCTTC. It is translated as CASSLYPGQGVNEQFF.